These 11 T cell receptor beta chains came from one sample sequenced in a study of T-cell reconstitution after alpha-beta-depleted transplantation in children. The library targeted TCRbeta and was prepared with unique molecular identifiers. Via MiXCR, TCRdb re-called the PCR reads, giving one row per CDR3 protein. The repertoire holds about 980,000 distinct CDR3 sequences, about 29% seen once, with over 25% in the top ten. The sequencing used PBMCs, mostly from graft donor cells, collected 360 days after TCRalphabeta/CD19-depleted stem cell transplant. These receptors came from a boy under three years old who had a stem cell transplant for SCID, so the T cells may come from the graft donor.

This chain uses TRBV4-1 with TRBJ1-3; D uncertain. Trimming removed 0 bases at V and 2 bases at J, with 8 bases between. This CDR3 has 15 residues. Germline lookup yields CDR1 MGHRA and CDR2 YSYEKL. As DNA, the CDR3 is TGCGCCAGCAGCCAAGAAGAGGGTGCTGGAAACACCATATATTTT. Translating it yields CASSQEEGAGNTIYF.

The chain couples TRBV20-1 to TRBJ2-3; a weak D match, TRBD1 (5 bases). This CDR3 is 12 amino acids long. CDR1 and CDR2 (germline): DFQATT, SNEGSKA (reference sequence). With 7 bases removed from V and 7 bases from J, the gap between germline ends came to 15 bases. The CDR3 DNA is TGCAGTGAGGGGCCGTACCTTAATACGCAGTATTTT. Encoded protein: CSEGPYLNTQYF.

The genes are TRBV12-3 or TRBV12-4 and TRBJ1-2; 8 bases match TRBD1. There are 15 residues in the CDR3. V shed 0 bases and J 7 bases; nucleotides not matched to a gene: 7. For the CDR3, the DNA is TGTGCCAGCAGTTTAGCGGACAGGGAATTGGCTGGCTACACCTTC. Amino acid sequence: CASSLADRELAGYTF.

This clonotype was counted ten times or more. J is TRBJ1-4 and V is TRBV5-1; D gene unclear. The CDR3 sequence is 15 residues long. The V end lost 2 bases, the J end lost 8 bases, and 16 bases lay between the germline ends. Germline loops: CDR1 SGHRS, CDR2 YFSETQ. In nucleotides, the CDR3 is TGCGCCAGCAGCTTCACCGGGAAGCCCGGGGAAAAACTGTTTTTT. This sequence encodes CASSFTGKPGEKLFF. The complete variable domain, with remaining parts taken from reference TRBV5-1 and TRBJ1-4, reads KAGVTQTPRYLIKTRGQQVTLSCSPISGHRSVSWYQQTPGQGLQFLFEYFSETQRNKGNFPGRFSGRQFSNSRSEMNVSTLELGDSALYLCASSFTGKPGEKLFFGSGTQLSVL.

The V and J genes are TRBV25-1 and TRBJ2-1; tentatively, D is TRBD1 (6 bases). Germline CDR1 is MGHDK and CDR2 is SYGVNS. V lost 7 bases and J 3 bases, leaving 16 bases between the germline ends. The CDR3 is 15 residues long. The CDR3 nucleotides read TGTGCCAGCACCTTAAACGACAGGTTCTACAATGAGCAGTTCTTC. It codes for CASTLNDRFYNEQFF.

This clonotype was found once. This sequence joins TRBV20-1 and TRBJ2-7; D is possibly TRBD1 (5 bases). This CDR3 has 11 amino acids. The germline V gene encodes CDR1 DFQATT and CDR2 SNEGSKA (reference sequence). In nucleotides, the CDR3 is TGCAGCGCGGACAACCCCTACGAGCAGTACTTC. This codes for CSADNPYEQYF.

V usage is TRBV29-1 and J usage is TRBJ2-1; no clear D. Germline assignment: CDR1 SQVTM and CDR2 ANQGSEA. The CDR3 is made up of 12 amino acids. Trimming took off 4 bases at V and 3 bases at J, with 7 bases between the two ends. The CDR3 protein is CSVVGHYNEQFF. The CDR3 DNA follows: TGCAGCGTTGTAGGGCACTACAATGAGCAGTTCTTC.

V is TRBV4-3 and J is TRBJ2-3; D ambiguous. Germline V CDR1 and CDR2: LGHNA, YSLEER. The V and J ends lost 0 bases and 2 bases respectively, with 12 bases between them. The CDR3 is 16 amino acids. CDR3 sequence reads: CASSQEAFELTDTQYF. The CDR3 DNA sequence: TGCGCCAGCAGCCAAGAGGCTTTCGAACTCACAGATACGCAGTATTTT.

The sample holds a few counts of this clonotype. The chain employs TRBV5-1 and TRBJ1-1; D gene uncertain. Trimming left V 6 bases short and J 0 bases short, with 18 bases between. The CDR3 length is 16 residues. CDR1 SGHRS and CDR2 YFSETQ come from the germline V gene. The CDR3 DNA follows: TGCGCCAGCAACGGTCGAGGGAAAAGGATGAACACTGAAGCTTTCTTT. Protein: CASNGRGKRMNTEAFF.

The table lists this clonotype with a few counts. This chain uses TRBV7-8 with TRBJ2-1; no reliable D call. Germline V gene lookup returns CDR1 SGHVS and CDR2 FQNEAQ. The CDR3 runs 17 residues. Trimming removed 1 base from V and 0 bases from J, with 13 bases in between. CDR3 in amino acids: CASSLVSGSVSYNEQFF. In nucleotides, the CDR3 is TGTGCCAGCAGCTTAGTCTCGGGTTCCGTCTCCTACAATGAGCAGTTCTTC.

This clonotype was seen at least ten times. This chain joins TRBV4-1 and TRBJ2-7; D not certain. This CDR3 has 13 residues. V was trimmed by 1 base and J by 4 bases, leaving 8 bases between them. In germline, CDR1 is MGHRA, CDR2 YSYEKL. The CDR3 protein is CASSQVRSYEQYF. The CDR3 DNA is TGCGCCAGCAGCCAAGTCAGAAGTTACGAGCAGTACTTC.